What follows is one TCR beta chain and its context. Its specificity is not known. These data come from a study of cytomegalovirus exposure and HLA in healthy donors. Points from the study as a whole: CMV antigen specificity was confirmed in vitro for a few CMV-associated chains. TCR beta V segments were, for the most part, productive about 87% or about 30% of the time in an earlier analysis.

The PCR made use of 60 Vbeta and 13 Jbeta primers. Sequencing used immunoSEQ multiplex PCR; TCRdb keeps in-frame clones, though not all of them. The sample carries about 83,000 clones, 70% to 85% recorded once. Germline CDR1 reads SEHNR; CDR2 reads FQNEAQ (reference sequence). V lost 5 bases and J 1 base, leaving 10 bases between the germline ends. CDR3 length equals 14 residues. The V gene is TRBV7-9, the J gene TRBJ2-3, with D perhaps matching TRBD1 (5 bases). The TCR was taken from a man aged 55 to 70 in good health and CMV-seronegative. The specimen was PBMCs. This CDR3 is CASSQGWGTDTQYF. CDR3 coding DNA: TGTGCCAGCAGCCAGGGCTGGGGCACAGATACGCAGTATTTT. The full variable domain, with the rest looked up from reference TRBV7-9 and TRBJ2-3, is DTGVSQNPRHKITKRGQNVTFRCDPISEHNRLYWYRQTLGQGPEFLTYFQNEAQLEKSRLLSDRFSAERPKGSFSTLEIQRTEQGDSAMYLCASSQGWGTDTQYFGPGTRLTVL.